These T cell receptor beta chains were read from a single sample in a study of T-cell reconstitution after alpha-beta-depleted transplantation in children. Each CDR3 protein gets one entry after TCRdb re-called the PCR reads with MiXCR. The data hold 200,000 or so distinct CDR3 sequences, with 6.3% observed a single time. This material consisted of PBMCs, taken before TCRalphabeta/CD19-depleted stem cell transplant. The receptors stem from a girl under two years old with combined immunodeficiency, due to receive a stem cell transplant. Both conserved end residues are part of each CDR3. A D gene is named only where the DNA matches it firmly. The listing skips clone size in some rows; elsewhere it reads once, few, many or a size class.

DNA: TGCAGTGCTGTAAGGGTAGACAAAAACATTCAGTACTTC; CDR3: CSAVRVDKNIQYF; D: -; V: TRBV20-1; size: many; J: TRBJ2-4
DNA: TGTGCCAGCTCAAACCAAGGGACCGACATCACCGGGGAGCTGTTTTTT; CDR3: CASSNQGTDITGELFF; D: -; V: TRBV18; size: -; J: TRBJ2-2
DNA: TGCAGTGCGGGGGTCCGCGGAAGCTCCTACGAGCAGTACTTC; CDR3: CSAGVRGSSYEQYF; D: -; V: TRBV20-1; size: many; J: TRBJ2-7
DNA: TGCAGCGTTGGGGTGTACGGCAGATTT; CDR3: CSVGVYGRF; D: -; V: TRBV29-1; size: many; J: TRBJ2-3
DNA: TGCAGTGCTAGAGATCCGCCGGAGCGGGGGGTAGAGACCCAGTACTTC; CDR3: CSARDPPERGVETQYF; D: TRBD2; V: TRBV20-1; size: many; J: TRBJ2-5
DNA: TGCGCCAGCAGCCCAAGTCTGCTAGCGGGGGGGAACACCGGGGAGCTGTTTTTT; CDR3: CASSPSLLAGGNTGELFF; D: TRBD2; V: TRBV5-1; size: -; J: TRBJ2-2
DNA: TGCGCCAGCAGCCAAGATCGAGGGCGGTACTACACAGATACGCAGTATTTT; CDR3: CASSQDRGRYYTDTQYF; D: -; V: TRBV4-3; size: many; J: TRBJ2-3
DNA: TGTGCCAGCAGTACCGGGACTAGAATGAGTGAGCAGTTCTTC; CDR3: CASSTGTRMSEQFF; D: TRBD2; V: TRBV25-1; size: many; J: TRBJ2-1
DNA: TGTGCCAGTAGTACCGACGTTGGGGGCTATGGCTACACCTTC; CDR3: CASSTDVGGYGYTF; D: -; V: TRBV19; size: few; J: TRBJ1-2
DNA: TGCAGCGTTGAAACTAGCGGGAGCTCCTACAATGAGCAGTTCTTC; CDR3: CSVETSGSSYNEQFF; D: TRBD2; V: TRBV29-1; size: many; J: TRBJ2-1
DNA: TGTGCCAGCAGGTCCGAGATATACAGGAAAGAGACCCAGTACTTC; CDR3: CASRSEIYRKETQYF; D: -; V: TRBV25-1; size: -; J: TRBJ2-5
DNA: TGCGCCAGCTGGGAGGGGAGCTCCTACGAGCAGTACTTC; CDR3: CASWEGSSYEQYF; D: TRBD2; V: TRBV5-1; size: many; J: TRBJ2-7
DNA: TGCAGTGCTCGTAGTTTGGACGGGAACTACGAGCAGTACTTC; CDR3: CSARSLDGNYEQYF; D: -; V: TRBV20-1; size: many; J: TRBJ2-7
DNA: TGTGCCAGCAGTTACCGGACTAGCGGATCCTACGAGCAGTACTTC; CDR3: CASSYRTSGSYEQYF; D: TRBD2; V: TRBV6-5; size: many; J: TRBJ2-7
DNA: TGCGCCAGCAGCCGCACCCGGGGATACAATGAGCAGTTCTTC; CDR3: CASSRTRGYNEQFF; D: -; V: TRBV4-3; size: -; J: TRBJ2-1
DNA: TGCAGTGCCCATACTAGCACCGTGGGACTAGCGGCCTACGAGCAGTACTTC; CDR3: CSAHTSTVGLAAYEQYF; D: TRBD2; V: TRBV20-1; size: few; J: TRBJ2-7
DNA: TGTGCCAGCAGCTCTCCGCGATCCTATAATTCACCCCTCCACTTT; CDR3: CASSSPRSYNSPLHF; D: -; V: TRBV7-2; size: -; J: TRBJ1-6
DNA: TGTGCCAGCAGCTTAGCACTTTACCTTAGCACAGATACGCAGTATTTT; CDR3: CASSLALYLSTDTQYF; D: -; V: TRBV11-2; size: many; J: TRBJ2-3
DNA: TGTGCCAGCAGCTTGTTGGGGACAGGGAGCCTCAATGAGCAGTTCTTC; CDR3: CASSLLGTGSLNEQFF; D: TRBD1; V: TRBV7-7; size: many; J: TRBJ2-1
DNA: TGTGCCAGCAGCTTAGGTTGGGGGTCTTACACTGAAGCTTTCTTT; CDR3: CASSLGWGSYTEAFF; D: -; V: TRBV7-2; size: many; J: TRBJ1-1
DNA: TGTGCCAGCAGTCTTCAGGGACCCCCCCCGAACACTGAAGCTTTCTTT; CDR3: CASSLQGPPPNTEAFF; D: -; V: TRBV28; size: many; J: TRBJ1-1
DNA: TGCAGCGTTGAAGCCACAGATACGCAGTATTTT; CDR3: CSVEATDTQYF; D: -; V: TRBV29-1; size: many; J: TRBJ2-3
DNA: TGTGCCAGCAGTCCCCCCGGGGCCAACTATGGCTACACCTTC; CDR3: CASSPPGANYGYTF; D: -; V: TRBV12-3/TRBV12-4; size: many; J: TRBJ1-2
DNA: TGTGCCAGCAGTTTACCGGGACTAGCGGGGGAAGAGACCCAGTACTTC; CDR3: CASSLPGLAGEETQYF; D: TRBD2; V: TRBV6-2/TRBV6-3; size: few; J: TRBJ2-5
DNA: TGTGCCAGCAGTTTAATGCGACTAGCGGGCCGCTCCTACGAGCAGTACTTC; CDR3: CASSLMRLAGRSYEQYF; D: TRBD2; V: TRBV12-3/TRBV12-4; size: -; J: TRBJ2-7
DNA: TGTGCCAGCAGCCCGAAACGGCGGGAGACCCAGTACTTC; CDR3: CASSPKRRETQYF; D: -; V: TRBV7-9; size: many; J: TRBJ2-5
DNA: TGCGCCAGCAGGCGAAGTCAGGGGAATGAGCAGTTCTTC; CDR3: CASRRSQGNEQFF; D: -; V: TRBV5-1; size: many; J: TRBJ2-1
DNA: TGTGCCAGCAGCCCTCTAGCGGGTTCCTACAATGAGCAGTTCTTC; CDR3: CASSPLAGSYNEQFF; D: TRBD2; V: TRBV7-3; size: many; J: TRBJ2-1
DNA: TGCAGCGTAGAGACAGGGAACCGCTACGAGCAGTACTTC; CDR3: CSVETGNRYEQYF; D: TRBD1; V: TRBV29-1; size: many; J: TRBJ2-7
DNA: TGCGCCAGCAGCCAGGGACAGTGGGTAGGGAATGAGCAGTTCTTC; CDR3: CASSQGQWVGNEQFF; D: TRBD1; V: TRBV4-3; size: many; J: TRBJ2-1
DNA: TGTGCCAGCAGTTCTCGGGGACAGTACTACGAGCAGTACTTC; CDR3: CASSSRGQYYEQYF; D: TRBD1; V: TRBV27; size: many; J: TRBJ2-7
DNA: TGTGCCAGCATCCAGGGACTAGCGGCTGACGAGCAGTACTTC; CDR3: CASIQGLAADEQYF; D: TRBD2; V: TRBV12-3/TRBV12-4; size: few; J: TRBJ2-7
DNA: TGTGCCAGCAGCTTAATCGCGACTAGCGGCTACGAGCAGTACTTC; CDR3: CASSLIATSGYEQYF; D: TRBD2; V: TRBV7-8; size: -; J: TRBJ2-7
DNA: TGTGCCAGCAGTTTAGTAACTAGCGAGTACAATGAGCAGTTCTTC; CDR3: CASSLVTSEYNEQFF; D: TRBD2; V: TRBV28; size: many; J: TRBJ2-1
DNA: TGTGCCAGCAGTACCCGGACAGGGGTACACAATGAGCAGTTCTTC; CDR3: CASSTRTGVHNEQFF; D: TRBD1; V: TRBV6-2/TRBV6-3; size: many; J: TRBJ2-1
DNA: TGTGCCTTATCACAGGGGCTAAGGGCCAACGTCCTGACTTTC; CDR3: CALSQGLRANVLTF; D: TRBD1; V: TRBV11-2; size: many; J: TRBJ2-6
DNA: TGTGCCAGCAGGGTCGCTGCGGTCCTGGGGGCCAAAAACATTCAGTACTTC; CDR3: CASRVAAVLGAKNIQYF; D: -; V: TRBV28; size: many; J: TRBJ2-4
DNA: TGTGCCAGCAGTTTCGGGGTGGGCACAGATACGCAGTATTTT; CDR3: CASSFGVGTDTQYF; D: -; V: TRBV12-3/TRBV12-4; size: many; J: TRBJ2-3
DNA: TGCGCCAGCAGCCAAGAATGGGGGCTAAATGAGCAGTTCTTC; CDR3: CASSQEWGLNEQFF; D: -; V: TRBV4-3; size: many; J: TRBJ2-1
DNA: TGCGCCAGCAGCCAAATGACAGGGGCCGAGGACATTCAGTACTTC; CDR3: CASSQMTGAEDIQYF; D: TRBD1; V: TRBV4-3; size: many; J: TRBJ2-4
DNA: TGTGCCAGCAGCTTAGTGGTGGGTAACCACTACGAGCAGTACTTC; CDR3: CASSLVVGNHYEQYF; D: -; V: TRBV7-2; size: -; J: TRBJ2-7
DNA: TGCAGCGTTGAGGGGACTAGCGGGACACGTTGGAATGAGCAGTTCTTC; CDR3: CSVEGTSGTRWNEQFF; D: TRBD2; V: TRBV29-1; size: -; J: TRBJ2-1
DNA: TGTGCCAGCAGCTTAGATCTGGGACTAGCGTATTACAATGAGCAGTTCTTC; CDR3: CASSLDLGLAYYNEQFF; D: TRBD2; V: TRBV7-6; size: many; J: TRBJ2-1
DNA: TGCAGTGCTAGAGTAGCGGGGGACAATGAGCAGTTCTTC; CDR3: CSARVAGDNEQFF; D: TRBD2; V: TRBV20-1; size: many; J: TRBJ2-1
DNA: TGTGCCAGCAGATGGGGCGATGACTCTGGAAACACCATATATTTT; CDR3: CASRWGDDSGNTIYF; D: -; V: TRBV12-3/TRBV12-4; size: many; J: TRBJ1-3
DNA: TGTGCCAGCAGTTTAAGACCCCCTCTTGGGAATGAGCAGTTCTTC; CDR3: CASSLRPPLGNEQFF; D: -; V: TRBV12-3/TRBV12-4; size: many; J: TRBJ2-1
DNA: TGCAGTGCTAGAGAACCCCTGCGCTATGGCTACACCTTC; CDR3: CSAREPLRYGYTF; D: -; V: TRBV20-1; size: many; J: TRBJ1-2
DNA: TGCAGTGCTAGAGTCGGAGGGAGCTCCTATAATTCACCCCTCCACTTT; CDR3: CSARVGGSSYNSPLHF; D: -; V: TRBV20-1; size: many; J: TRBJ1-6
DNA: TGTGCCAGCAGTTTGGCAGTCAGCGTATCCACAGATACGCAGTATTTT; CDR3: CASSLAVSVSTDTQYF; D: -; V: TRBV28; size: many; J: TRBJ2-3
DNA: TGCAGCGTTGAAGATCGGCAGGGAGAGAACACTGAAGCTTTCTTT; CDR3: CSVEDRQGENTEAFF; D: -; V: TRBV29-1; size: many; J: TRBJ1-1
DNA: TGCAGTGCTAGGAGTGGTGAGACCCAGTACTTC; CDR3: CSARSGETQYF; D: -; V: TRBV20-1; size: many; J: TRBJ2-5
DNA: TGTGCCAGCAGCCCACAGGGGGGTACGCAGTATTTT; CDR3: CASSPQGGTQYF; D: TRBD1; V: TRBV7-3; size: many; J: TRBJ2-3
DNA: TGTGCCAGCAGTGAAGTGGGGGGTTCTGGCTACACCTTC; CDR3: CASSEVGGSGYTF; D: -; V: TRBV6-1; size: -; J: TRBJ1-2
DNA: TGTGCCAGCAGCCAAGTTCGTTGGGTGGCTAGCGGAGGCACAGATACGCAGTATTTT; CDR3: CASSQVRWVASGGTDTQYF; D: TRBD2; V: TRBV4-2; size: many; J: TRBJ2-3
DNA: TGTGCCAGCAGCCAAGTATCGGTAATTTGGCATGGCTACACCTTC; CDR3: CASSQVSVIWHGYTF; D: -; V: TRBV14; size: once; J: TRBJ1-2
DNA: TGTGCCACCAGTGATTCGGGACAGGGGGCGCCCTACGAGCAGTACTTC; CDR3: CATSDSGQGAPYEQYF; D: TRBD1; V: TRBV24-1; size: many; J: TRBJ2-7
DNA: TGTGCCAGCAGCTTAGTCCTGGGGGTAACTGGCTACACCTTC; CDR3: CASSLVLGVTGYTF; D: -; V: TRBV7-8; size: -; J: TRBJ1-2
DNA: TGTGCCAGCAGCCCGGGGGGGGCCCCTCTTAATTCACCCCTCCACTTT; CDR3: CASSPGGAPLNSPLHF; D: -; V: TRBV7-9; size: many; J: TRBJ1-6